This T cell receptor beta chain is from a study of blood T cell repertoires in COVID-19. Study-wide context: Italy, Spain and the United States were the sources of the convalescent and acute COVID-19 samples. The cDNA or gDNA used as material had been derived from T cells, B-cell-depleted T cells, or PBMCs.

Study members were between roughly 18 and 100 years old and lived in 20 to 25 US regions. Recovered status in Cohort 3 required two negative PCRs, clearance, or symptom resolution. This clone was recorded a few times. V lost 4 bases, J lost 8 bases, and 17 bases lay in between. The CDR3 extends over 14 amino acids. CDR1 is SNHLY, CDR2 FYNNEI, per germline. Only in-frame clones appear in the TCRdb table, and some are missing; sequencing was by immunoSEQ multiplex PCR. The sample carries 330,000 or so clones, 92% recorded once. The sequence was collected from a woman in her twenties or thirties who had recovered from COVID-19. Sequencing used PBMCs or T cells enriched from blood (not recorded which). The chain joins TRBV2 to TRBJ1-2; D uncertain. The DNA for the CDR3 is TGTGCCAGCAGTGTTAGTGGCAGGAGGGTCGGCTACACCTTC. Translating it yields CASSVSGRRVGYTF.